A selection of T cell receptor beta chains follows, all from one sample in a study of blood T cell repertoires in COVID-19. Clones were read by immunoSEQ multiplex PCR, and TCRdb kept only the in-frame ones, dropping some. Of tens of thousands of clones listed, approximately 91% were seen once; the top ten hold around 5.2%. Sequencing was done on a sample of peripheral blood. The receptors come from a man aged 55 to 70 with COVID-19, enrolled during active disease. Each CDR3 is given with its conserved first and last residue. The order of the fields is V gene, J gene, CDR3 protein.

TRBV10-3,TRBJ1-2,CAIRLDAHYGYTF
TRBV2,TRBJ2-1,CASSVETSDNNEQFF
TRBV9,TRBJ2-3,CASSALAGGSSDTQYF
TRBV9,TRBJ2-5,CASSAGGGAESGTQYF
TRBV27,TRBJ1-5,CASSPRGDVVNQPQHF
TRBV19,TRBJ2-7,CASSAGRYSYEQYF
TRBV28,TRBJ1-2,CASTPGTVRYGYTF
TRBV2,TRBJ1-2,CASTGQAFGYTF
TRBV10-3,TRBJ2-3,CAISESGLADSTDTQYF
TRBV2,TRBJ1-4,CASSEVALNEKLFF
TRBV9,TRBJ2-1,CASSVRIVAALNEQFF
TRBV11-2,TRBJ2-5,CASSLRRTGLQETQYF
TRBV7-9,TRBJ1-2,CASSLLLGGYGYTF
TRBV19,TRBJ1-1,CASSIADRGSEAFF
TRBV11-3,TRBJ2-1,CASSLSEINYEQFF
TRBV2,TRBJ2-1,CASSERTGDLNEQFF
TRBV2,TRBJ2-2,CASSSGRNTGELFF
TRBV2,TRBJ2-3,CASTQGPTTDTQYF
TRBV7-9,TRBJ2-2,CASSLAEQGTGELFF
TRBV30,TRBJ2-1,CAWSLKGSGSYNEQFF